Listed below are T cell receptor beta chains from one sample, sequenced in a study of T-cell memory formation after mild COVID-19. Each CDR3 protein gets one entry after TCRdb re-called the 5' RACE reads with MiXCR. The data hold tens of thousands of distinct CDR3 sequences, with about a sixth observed a single time. The sample taken for sequencing was PBMCs or a T cell subset sorted from them (not recorded which). Every receptor here comes from an adult woman who had mild COVID-19 (a few samples of this study predate the infection). Cell type and time point are not known. Each CDR3 is given with its conserved first and last residue. The order of the fields is clone size, D gene, V gene, J gene, CDR3 DNA, CDR3 protein. D genes are given only for firm matches. Clone sizes are given selectively: once, few, many, or a class where the clone is expanded.

size: .
D: .
V: TRBV4-3
J: TRBJ2-3
DNA: TGCGCCAGCAGCCAACTTGCCAGGGGTAGCACAGATACGCAGTATTTT
CDR3: CASSQLARGSTDTQYF

size: .
D: .
V: TRBV15
J: TRBJ2-7
DNA: TGTGCCACCAGCACTCCAGAACAGGGCCTCTACGAGCAGTACTTC
CDR3: CATSTPEQGLYEQYF

size: .
D: .
V: TRBV7-3
J: TRBJ2-1
DNA: TGTGCCAGCAGCTCGGGGGTCTCCTACAATGAGCAGTTCTTC
CDR3: CASSSGVSYNEQFF

size: .
D: TRBD2
V: TRBV4-2
J: TRBJ2-1
DNA: TGTGCCAGCAGCCAAGAATGGGAACTAGCGGGGGAAGGTGAGCAGTTCTTC
CDR3: CASSQEWELAGEGEQFF

size: .
D: .
V: TRBV7-9
J: TRBJ2-1
DNA: TGTGCCAGCGAACGGAACACAGGGCTAAACGAGCAGTTCTTC
CDR3: CASERNTGLNEQFF

size: .
D: .
V: TRBV12-3/TRBV12-4
J: TRBJ1-2
DNA: TGTGCCAGCAGTGTTACCGCGAACTATGGCTACACCTTC
CDR3: CASSVTANYGYTF

size: few
D: .
V: TRBV20-1
J: TRBJ2-7
DNA: TGCAGTGCTAGAGTTCGGACTGGATACGAGCAGTACTTC
CDR3: CSARVRTGYEQYF

size: few
D: .
V: TRBV18
J: TRBJ2-5
DNA: TGTGCCAGCTCACCTTACGGGGGACAAGAGACCCAGTACTTC
CDR3: CASSPYGGQETQYF

size: few
D: .
V: TRBV7-9
J: TRBJ2-6
DNA: TGTGCCAGCAGCTTAGTGCGAGAGGGGGCCAACGTCCTGACTTTC
CDR3: CASSLVREGANVLTF

size: few
D: TRBD2
V: TRBV7-9
J: TRBJ2-7
DNA: TGTGCCAGCAGCAGACTCCGGACTAGCATCACCTACGAGCAGTACTTC
CDR3: CASSRLRTSITYEQYF

size: few
D: .
V: TRBV7-9
J: TRBJ2-3
DNA: TGTGCCAGCAGTAGACCTAGCACAGATACGCAGTATTTT
CDR3: CASSRPSTDTQYF

size: few
D: TRBD1
V: TRBV6-5
J: TRBJ2-7
DNA: TGTGCCAGCAGTTACTCGTTGACAGGGAGCACCTACGAGCAGTACTTC
CDR3: CASSYSLTGSTYEQYF

size: .
D: .
V: TRBV7-6
J: TRBJ2-7
DNA: TGTGCCAGCAGCTTTACTCCTGGAGGGGGGCAGATCTACGAGCAGTACTTC
CDR3: CASSFTPGGGQIYEQYF

size: few
D: .
V: TRBV11-1
J: TRBJ2-5
DNA: TGTGCCAGCAGCCAGAGTCCGGGGCCTACGGAGACCCAGTACTTC
CDR3: CASSQSPGPTETQYF

size: many
D: .
V: TRBV6-1
J: TRBJ1-3
DNA: TGTGCCAGCAGTGAAGCCCCGAGCTCTGGAAACACCATATATTTT
CDR3: CASSEAPSSGNTIYF

size: .
D: .
V: TRBV7-8
J: TRBJ2-1
DNA: TGTGCCAGCAGCTTAGACGGGGGGCACTACAATGAGCAGTTCTTC
CDR3: CASSLDGGHYNEQFF

size: .
D: .
V: TRBV21-1
J: TRBJ2-7
DNA: TGTGCCAGCAGCAAACGACGTGGCCGAGGATCATACGAGCAGTACTTC
CDR3: CASSKRRGRGSYEQYF

size: .
D: .
V: TRBV4-1
J: TRBJ1-5
DNA: TGCGCCAGCAGCCGGGGACGTGCAAATCAGCCCCAGCATTTT
CDR3: CASSRGRANQPQHF

size: few
D: .
V: TRBV10-3
J: TRBJ2-5
DNA: TGTGCCATCAGTGACCCTCGGGGAAATCAAGAGACCCAGTACTTC
CDR3: CAISDPRGNQETQYF

size: few
D: .
V: TRBV12-3/TRBV12-4
J: TRBJ2-1
DNA: TGTGCCAGCAGTTTCTTAGGAGGGTTCCGATACAATGAGCAGTTCTTC
CDR3: CASSFLGGFRYNEQFF

size: .
D: .
V: TRBV28
J: TRBJ1-6
DNA: TGTGCCAGCAGTTTACGGGGGACACAAAATTCACCCCTCCACTTT
CDR3: CASSLRGTQNSPLHF

size: few
D: TRBD2
V: TRBV6-6
J: TRBJ2-5
DNA: TGTGCCAGCAGTACTAGGACTAGCGGGCAAGAGACCCAGTACTTC
CDR3: CASSTRTSGQETQYF

size: few
D: .
V: TRBV20-1
J: TRBJ2-7
DNA: TGCAGTGCTAGAGGCTTCCAGGGGGGCGAGCAGTACTTC
CDR3: CSARGFQGGEQYF

size: .
D: .
V: TRBV29-1
J: TRBJ2-3
DNA: TGCAGCGTTGAATATCGGGGGGCAATTGGAGATACGCAGTATTTT
CDR3: CSVEYRGAIGDTQYF

size: .
D: .
V: TRBV20-1
J: TRBJ1-2
DNA: TGCAGTGCTAGAGACCCCGATCACACCTATGGCTACACCTTC
CDR3: CSARDPDHTYGYTF

size: .
D: .
V: TRBV27
J: TRBJ2-7
DNA: TGTGCCAGCAGTTTTTCGGTCTCCGGGCAGGGGGGCTCCTACGAGCAGTACTTC
CDR3: CASSFSVSGQGGSYEQYF

size: .
D: .
V: TRBV19
J: TRBJ2-5
DNA: TGTGCCAGTAGTATAACCCCTGTGCAAGAGACCCAGTACTTC
CDR3: CASSITPVQETQYF

size: few
D: .
V: TRBV14
J: TRBJ2-1
DNA: TGTGCCAGCAGCCACTCGAACGGGGTGAGCTCCTACAATGAGCAGTTCTTC
CDR3: CASSHSNGVSSYNEQFF

size: many
D: TRBD1
V: TRBV12-3/TRBV12-4
J: TRBJ2-3
DNA: TGTGCCAGCACCGACCGGGACAGGGGGCGAGATACGCAGTATTTT
CDR3: CASTDRDRGRDTQYF

size: .
D: .
V: TRBV15
J: TRBJ1-1
DNA: TGTGCCACCAGCAGACCATTTACGGACGGCTCATCGTCCATGAACACTGAAGCTTTCTTT
CDR3: CATSRPFTDGSSSMNTEAFF

size: .
D: TRBD1
V: TRBV29-1
J: TRBJ1-1
DNA: TGCAGCGGGACAGGGGCCACTGAAGCTTTCTTT
CDR3: CSGTGATEAFF

size: few
D: .
V: TRBV2
J: TRBJ2-5
DNA: TGTGCCAGCAGTTCCGGGGTCGAATCCCGAGAGACCCAGTACTTC
CDR3: CASSSGVESRETQYF